Shown below are 27 T cell receptor beta chains from a single sample sequenced in a study of T cells in Graves' hyperthyroidism and ophthalmopathy. Template material for amplifying TCR beta CDR3 regions consisted of RNA transcripts. HTBI primers were used for first-round RT-PCR of the TCR CDR3. MiXCR, run by TCRdb on the multiplex PCR reads, gives a single entry per CDR3 protein. The data contain more than 650,000 distinct CDR3 sequences, 12% to 15% of them singletons. What was sequenced was blood. The receptors stem from a woman between 18 and 30 years old with Graves' hyperthyroidism.

This clonotype was seen repeatedly, ten times or more. The chain combines TRBV2 with TRBJ2-5; D is undetermined. This CDR3 is built from 11 residues. The germline V and J ends were trimmed by 7 bases and 5 bases, with 8 bases remaining between them. Germline loops: CDR1 SNHLY, CDR2 FYNNEI. In DNA form, the CDR3 reads TGTGCCAGCAACCCGCAGGAGACCCAGTACTTC. It is translated as CASNPQETQYF.

The J gene is TRBJ2-1, the V gene TRBV7-3; TRBD1 matches 8 bases. Unmatched junction bases numbered 3, after V lost 5 bases and J lost 0 bases. This CDR3 contains 15 residues. Per germline, CDR1 SGHTA and CDR2 FQGTGA. The CDR3 sequence is CASSPGGHSYNEQFF. The CDR3 DNA sequence: TGTGCCAGCAGCCCAGGGGGCCACTCCTACAATGAGCAGTTCTTC.

This clonotype occurred many times. This chain joins TRBV20-1 and TRBJ2-3; possible D gene TRBD2, 6 bases. The CDR3 has 16 residues. Germline loops: CDR1 DFQATT, CDR2 SNEGSKA (reference sequence). V lost 1 base and J lost 0, with 14 bases in between. The CDR3 reads CSARGGDSGSTDTQYF. CDR3 sequence (DNA): TGCAGTGCTAGAGGGGGAGATAGCGGTAGCACAGATACGCAGTATTTT.

This chain links TRBV6-9 with TRBJ2-7; tentative D call: TRBD2 (6 bases). The CDR3 runs to 15 residues. Trimming cost V 4 bases and J 7 bases, with 20 bases left between them. Germline V gene sequence: CDR1 MNHGY, CDR2 SVAAGI. The CDR3 region is CASSSNRDSAGEQYF. CDR3 DNA sequence: TGTGCCAGCAGTTCCAATCGGGACTCGGCGGGGGAGCAGTACTTC.

In its sample, this clonotype was seen many times. This sequence joins TRBV25-1 and TRBJ1-1, with 8 bases identical to TRBD1. After removal of 2 bases from V and 2 bases from J, the junction contained 4 bases not matched to a gene. Germline V gives CDR1 MGHDK, CDR2 SYGVNS. The CDR3 has 15 residues. As DNA, the CDR3 is TGTGCCAGCAGTGAACTGGGGACAGGTAACACTGAAGCTTTCTTT. Translated, it gives CASSELGTGNTEAFF. Full variable domain (missing parts from reference TRBV25-1 and TRBJ1-1): EADIYQTPRYLVIGTGKKITLECSQTMGHDKMYWYQQDPGMELHLIHYSYGVNSTEKGDLSSESTVSRIRTEHFPLTLESARPSHTSQYLCASSELGTGNTEAFFGQGTRLTVV.

This clonotype has more than one count but fewer than ten. The rearrangement uses TRBV18 and TRBJ2-7; D possibly corresponds to TRBD2 (5 bases). The CDR3 loop spans 14 amino acids. The germline V gene has CDR1 KGHSH and CDR2 LQKENI. V was clipped by 4 bases and J by 0 bases, with 10 bases between them. This CDR3 is CASSRTGNSYEQYF. The CDR3 nucleotides are TGTGCCAGCTCACGCACCGGGAACTCCTACGAGCAGTACTTC.

This clonotype was seen at least ten times. V is TRBV20-1 and J is TRBJ1-1; the D is unclear. Germline V CDR1 and CDR2: DFQATT, SNEGSKA (reference sequence). The CDR3 extends over 12 amino acids. V shed 3 bases and J shed 1 base, with 6 bases lying between them. The CDR3 nucleotides are TGCAGTGCTAGTTGGCAGAACACTGAAGCTTTCTTT. Translating it yields CSASWQNTEAFF.

Worth noting for this clonotype: This could be a read error, since a much larger clone is one nucleotide away. The gene calls are TRBV20-1 and TRBJ2-3; 11 nucleotides align to TRBD2. CDR1 DFQATT and CDR2 SNEGSKA come from the germline V gene (reference sequence). The CDR3 contains 15 residues. The CDR3 sequence: CSAPTTSGSSDTRYF. DNA for the CDR3: TGCAGTGCCCCGACTACTAGCGGGAGCTCAGATACGCGGTATTTT.

V and J are TRBV20-1 and TRBJ2-1, with 11 bases aligning to TRBD2. Germline assignment: CDR1 DFQATT and CDR2 SNEGSKA (reference sequence). The CDR3 runs 16 residues. Trimming took 1 base from V and 6 from J; bases not matched to a gene: 8. The CDR3 coding sequence is TGCAGTGCTAGAGGACTCACTAGCGGGAGTTTCAATGAGCAGTTCTTC. Residues: CSARGLTSGSFNEQFF.

This clonotype was counted a few times. V is TRBV10-2 and J is TRBJ2-7, with no clear D. The CDR3 has 14 amino acids. Germline V gene sequence: CDR1 WSHSY, CDR2 SAAADI. Trimming pared 2 bases from V and 7 bases from J, leaving 15 bases between. The CDR3 region has the DNA TGCGCCAGCAGTGAGGGGCCAGGTTCGTGGGAGCAGTACTTC. This encodes CASSEGPGSWEQYF.

This clonotype was detected many times. J is TRBJ2-3 and V is TRBV7-2, with 10 bases that match TRBD2. J was trimmed by 3 bases and V by 2 bases; bases with no gene match: 2. CDR3 size: 15 residues. The germline V gene encodes CDR1 SGHTA and CDR2 FQGNSA. CDR3 in DNA: TGTGCCAGCAGCTTAATGGGACTAGCGACAGATACGCAGTATTTT. Amino acid sequence: CASSLMGLATDTQYF. The whole variable domain, remainder taken from reference TRBV7-2 and TRBJ2-3, is GAGVSQSPSNKVTEKGKDVELRCDPISGHTALYWYRQSLGQGLEFLIYFQGNSAPDKSGLPSDRFSAERTGGSVSTLTIQRTQQEDSAVYLCASSLMGLATDTQYFGPGTRLTVL.

The chain employs TRBV4-1 and TRBJ2-1; 8 bases fit TRBD1. The CDR3 sequence is 16 residues long. With 1 base clipped from V and 6 bases from J, the junction kept 8 bases outside the gene matches. CDR1 and CDR2 from the germline V gene are MGHRA and YSYEKL. Here the CDR3 reads CASSQGSTGGTNEQFF. CDR3 sequence (DNA): TGCGCCAGCAGCCAAGGAAGCACAGGGGGAACCAATGAGCAGTTCTTC.

This clonotype was picked up many times. A single base separates this from a much larger clone, so it may be a read error. J is TRBJ1-1 and V is TRBV2; no firm D call. Per the germline V gene, CDR1 is SNHLY and CDR2 is FYNNEI. CDR3 length: 11 residues. CDR3 sequence: CVSSPSTEAFF. The CDR3 DNA is TGTGTCAGCAGTCCGAGCACTGAAGCTTTCTTT.

This clonotype has a count of ten or more. J is TRBJ2-3 and V is TRBV11-3, with D perhaps TRBD1 or TRBD2 (6 bases each). V shed 7 bases and J shed 2 bases, with 16 bases lying between them. The length of the CDR3 is 15 residues. CDR1 and CDR2 (germline): SGHNT, YENEEA. CDR3 bases: TGTGCCAGCACCCAGTCGGGGGACAACACAGATACGCAGTATTTT. This encodes CASTQSGDNTDTQYF.

This clonotype was counted many times. The chain employs TRBV28 and TRBJ2-7, with D tentatively TRBD1 (6 bases). V was trimmed by 8 bases and J by 0 bases, leaving 14 bases between them. The germline V gene has CDR1 MDHEN and CDR2 SYDVKM. The CDR3 totals 14 residues. This CDR3 is CASGGGAFSYEQYF. The CDR3 DNA follows: TGTGCCAGCGGGGGCGGTGCGTTCTCCTACGAGCAGTACTTC. Full variable domain (rest looked up from reference TRBV28 and TRBJ2-7): DVKVTQSSRYLVKRTGEKVFLECVQDMDHENMFWYRQDPGLGLRLIYFSYDVKMKEKGDIPEGYSVSREKKERFSLILESASTNQTSMYLCASGGGAFSYEQYFGPGTRLTVT.

The V call is TRBV5-1, the J call TRBJ1-2; D unclear. The length of the CDR3 is 13 residues. Trimming stripped 3 bases from V and 6 bases from J, with 12 bases between. CDR1 is SGHRS, CDR2 YFSETQ, per germline. CDR3 in DNA: TGCGCCAGCAGCTCGAAGGGAGAGAATGGCTACACCTTC. Translating gives CASSSKGENGYTF. Filled out from reference TRBV5-1 and TRBJ1-2, the complete variable domain reads KAGVTQTPRYLIKTRGQQVTLSCSPISGHRSVSWYQQTPGQGLQFLFEYFSETQRNKGNFPGRFSGRQFSNSRSEMNVSTLELGDSALYLCASSSKGENGYTFGSGTRLTVV.

The gene calls are TRBV28 and TRBJ2-4; D tentatively reads TRBD1 or TRBD2 (5 bases each). The germline V gene has CDR1 MDHEN and CDR2 SYDVKM. The CDR3 spans 15 residues. Trimming pared 6 bases from V and 10 bases from J, leaving 22 bases between. The CDR3 DNA sequence: TGTGCCAGCAGGCTACGGGGCGGACCGAGGGTTATTCAGTACTTC. This sequence encodes CASRLRGGPRVIQYF. Complete variable domain (other parts from reference TRBV28 and TRBJ2-4): DVKVTQSSRYLVKRTGEKVFLECVQDMDHENMFWYRQDPGLGLRLIYFSYDVKMKEKGDIPEGYSVSREKKERFSLILESASTNQTSMYLCASRLRGGPRVIQYFGAGTRLSVL.

This clonotype occurred many times. The J gene is TRBJ1-1, the V gene TRBV30; D not certain. This CDR3 has 15 residues. The V gene's germline CDR1 is GTSNPN and CDR2 SVGIG (reference sequence). The V end lost 2 bases, the J end lost 0 bases, and 13 bases lay between the germline ends. CDR3 amino acids: CAWSLRWEMNTEAFF. The CDR3 nucleotides are TGTGCCTGGAGTCTACGGTGGGAGATGAACACTGAAGCTTTCTTT.

This clonotype was recorded many times. The CDR3 loop is CSARDHAGSYEQYF. CDR3 nucleotides: TGCAGTGCTAGAGATCATGCGGGTAGCTACGAGCAGTACTTC. The chain recombines TRBV20-1 with TRBJ2-7; possibly TRBD2 for D (5 bases). Trimming shortened V by 0 bases and J by 3 bases, and 12 bases separated the two germline ends. The CDR3 length is 14 residues. Germline V gene data show CDR1 as DFQATT and CDR2 as SNEGSKA (reference sequence).

This clonotype was seen ten or more times. The V call is TRBV20-1, the J call TRBJ2-2; possibly TRBD1 or TRBD2 for D (5 bases each). CDR1 and CDR2 from the germline V gene are DFQATT and SNEGSKA (reference sequence). V was shortened by 6 bases and J by 5 bases, with 22 bases between the two germline ends. This CDR3 contains 16 residues. The DNA for the CDR3 is TGCAGTGCCCGAGACGGGGCGGCCCCGGGGACCGGGGAGCTGTTTTTT. This translates into CSARDGAAPGTGELFF.

The chain employs TRBV30 and TRBJ2-5; D gene ambiguous. This CDR3 is built from 13 residues. V shed 4 bases and J shed 5 bases, with 14 bases lying between them. Germline V gene data show CDR1 as GTSNPN and CDR2 as SVGIG (reference sequence). The CDR3 loop is CAWTPRVGETQYF. The DNA for the CDR3 is TGTGCCTGGACCCCTAGGGTTGGTGAGACCCAGTACTTC.

Only a few counts were recorded for this clonotype. The chain recombines TRBV6-1 with TRBJ1-3; unclear D gene. Germline CDR1 and CDR2: MNHNS and SASEGT. Deletions cut 1 base from V and 0 bases from J, with 10 bases between. This CDR3 spans 16 amino acids. The CDR3 bases are TGTGCCAGCAGTGAAGTCAGCTTAAGCTCTGGAAACACCATATATTTT. Its protein product is CASSEVSLSSGNTIYF.

There are a few counts of this clonotype. The chain combines TRBV6-4 with TRBJ2-2, with TRBD2 as a possible D gene (6 bases). Trimming took off 3 bases at V and 2 bases at J, with 13 bases between the two ends. The CDR3 length is 16 residues. From germline, CDR1 is MRHNA and CDR2 SNTAGT. In nucleotides, the CDR3 is TGTGCCAGCAGTGAAGCACCGGGACTTAACACCGGGGAGCTGTTTTTT. As protein: CASSEAPGLNTGELFF.

This clonotype turned up a few times. The gene calls are TRBV20-1 and TRBJ1-1; TRBD1 might be the D (6 bases). Between the trimmed V and J ends, which lost 3 bases and 1 base, there was a span of 12 bases. CDR1 and CDR2 from the germline V gene are DFQATT and SNEGSKA (reference sequence). The CDR3 is 14 residues long. Here the CDR3 reads CSARWGGANTEAFF. In nucleotides, the CDR3 is TGCAGTGCTAGGTGGGGGGGGGCGAACACTGAAGCTTTCTTT.

This clonotype has a handful of counts. The chain's CDR3 is CASSILGYGYTF. CDR3 coding DNA: TGTGCCAGTAGTATACTTGGGTATGGCTACACCTTC. J is TRBJ1-2 and V is TRBV19, with D unclear. The CDR3 extends over 12 amino acids. Deletions cut 2 bases from V and 5 bases from J, with 6 bases between. Germline loops: CDR1 LNHDA, CDR2 SQIVND (reference sequence).

This clonotype was detected ten times or more. The rearrangement uses TRBV27 and TRBJ2-1, with a possible D match to TRBD2 (6 bases). Germline V gives CDR1 MNHEY, CDR2 SMNVEV (reference sequence). The V end lost 0 bases, the J end lost 8 bases, and 8 bases lay between the germline ends. The CDR3 covers 13 residues. CDR3 sequence reads: CASSLSAGHEQFF. The CDR3 DNA reads TGTGCCAGCAGTTTATCTGCGGGACATGAGCAGTTCTTC.

This clonotype came up many times. The chain is built from TRBV5-1 and TRBJ2-1, with 10 bases that match TRBD2. Per the germline V gene, CDR1 is SGHRS and CDR2 is YFSETQ. The CDR3 loop spans 15 amino acids. The ends lost 1 base at V and 4 bases at J; junction bases unmatched: 2. DNA of the CDR3: TGCGCCAGCAGCTTGTGGACTAGCGGATACAATGAGCAGTTCTTC. Encoded protein: CASSLWTSGYNEQFF.